This T cell receptor (beta chain) was identified in a study of blood T cell repertoires in COVID-19. Sequencing was performed with immunoSEQ multiplex PCR; in TCRdb, only in-frame clones are kept and a portion is missing. In the table there are roughly 68,000 clones, nearly 90% of which are singletons. Looked up from germline, CDR1 is LNHDA and CDR2 is SQIVND (reference sequence). This CDR3 is built from 16 residues. The ends were cut back, 2 bases at V and 2 bases at J, with 13 bases in the middle. This rearrangement joins TRBV19 to TRBJ1-5; possible D gene TRBD1, 6 bases. The TCR comes from a man aged 50-59 years with acute or convalescent COVID-19. The sequencing input was peripheral blood. CDR3 amino acids: CASSITGSRGNQPQHF. In DNA form, the CDR3 reads TGTGCCAGTAGTATAACAGGGAGCCGGGGCAATCAGCCCCAGCATTTT.